One and the same sample provided the 30 T cell receptor beta chains below, sequenced in a study of blood T cell repertoires in COVID-19. The protocol was immunoSEQ multiplex PCR, while the TCRdb copy is restricted to in-frame clones and leaves out a portion. The sample holds about 62,000 clones, 86% seen once. The sequenced sample consisted of peripheral blood. These receptors all stem from a woman of 80 years or more with acute or convalescent COVID-19.

The rearrangement uses TRBV27 and TRBJ1-3, with D hard to call. This CDR3 contains 13 residues. The V gene's germline CDR1 is MNHEY and CDR2 SMNVEV (reference sequence). V lost 4 bases, J lost 0 bases, and 4 bases lay in between. For the CDR3, the DNA is TGTGCCAGCAGTTCCCTCTCTGGAAACACCATATATTTT. This encodes CASSSLSGNTIYF.

This chain joins TRBV4-2 and TRBJ1-1, with 7 bases matching TRBD1. Looked up from germline, CDR1 is LGHNA and CDR2 is YNFKEQ. The CDR3 runs 17 residues. Germline trimming cut 4 bases from V and 0 bases from J; bases unmatched to any gene: 11. For the CDR3, the DNA is TGTGCCAGCAGCCTCCGGACAGGATGGGACGTGAACACTGAAGCTTTCTTT. It translates to CASSLRTGWDVNTEAFF.

The V and J genes are TRBV7-2 and TRBJ2-1; 11 positions agree with TRBD2. The CDR3 extends over 15 amino acids. Germline V gives CDR1 SGHTA, CDR2 FQGNSA. V shed 5 bases and J 10 bases; nucleotides not matched to a gene: 10. This CDR3 reads CASSPTGLAETEQFF. CDR3 nucleotide sequence: TGTGCCAGCAGCCCTACGGGACTAGCGGAGACCGAGCAGTTCTTC.

This clone was recorded once. J is TRBJ1-2 and V is TRBV28; 9 bases agree with TRBD1. The CDR3 loop spans 14 amino acids. The trim removed 5 bases at V and 8 bases at J, leaving 9 bases unmatched. Germline loops: CDR1 MDHEN, CDR2 SYDVKM. This CDR3 reads CASSPSGQGKGYTF. CDR3 DNA sequence: TGTGCCAGCAGTCCCTCGGGACAGGGCAAAGGCTACACCTTC.

Here the CDR3 DNA reads TGTGCCAGCCGCCCCCCGCAGTACAACTATGGCTACACCTTC. It codes for CASRPPQYNYGYTF. The J gene is TRBJ1-2, the V gene TRBV6-2 or TRBV6-3; the D is unclear. The CDR3 totals 14 residues. Trimming left V 8 bases short and J 2 bases short, with 15 bases between. Germline-derived CDR1 and CDR2 are MNHEY and SVGEGT.

This clone was seen a few times. The chain uses TRBV19 and TRBJ1-3; D is possibly TRBD1 (6 bases). Deletions cut 4 bases from V and 4 bases from J, with 20 bases between. The CDR3 is 17 residues long. Germline CDR1 and CDR2: LNHDA and SQIVND (reference sequence). CDR3 region: CASSTTGHRTSGNTIYF. The CDR3 nucleotides read TGTGCCAGTAGTACCACGGGACACCGAACGTCAGGAAACACCATATATTTT.

Only a few counts were recorded for this clone. This chain links TRBV2 with TRBJ2-2, with D hard to call. This CDR3 has 13 amino acids. Germline V gene data show CDR1 as SNHLY and CDR2 as FYNNEI. Deletions cut 5 bases from V and 2 bases from J, with 6 bases between. In DNA form, the CDR3 reads TGTGCCAGCAGTTGGGCCAACACCGGGGAGCTGTTTTTT. This encodes CASSWANTGELFF. The entire variable domain, with the rest obtained from reference TRBV2 and TRBJ2-2, is as follows: EPEVTQTPSHQVTQMGQEVILRCVPISNHLYFYWYRQILGQKVEFLVSFYNNEISEKSEIFDDQFSVERPDGSNFTLKIRSTKLEDSAMYFCASSWANTGELFFGEGSRLTVL.

The chain links TRBV15 to TRBJ1-2; TRBD1 aligns across 9 bases. CDR3 length: 15 amino acids. CDR1 and CDR2 from the germline V gene are LNHNV and YYDKDF (reference sequence). The ends lost 6 bases at V and 4 bases at J; junction bases unmatched: 9. The CDR3 DNA reads TGTGCCACCAGTACCGGACAGGGGATCGGCTATGGCTACACCTTC. It specifies CATSTGQGIGYGYTF.

To note about this clone: The sample has other DNA sequences that encode this CDR3 too. The V and J genes are TRBV7-2 and TRBJ1-1, with D possibly being TRBD1 (5 bases). The CDR3 is 14 residues long. CDR1 and CDR2 from the germline V gene are SGHTA and FQGNSA. V was cut by 1 base and J by 4 bases, with 10 bases left in between. The CDR3 is CASSLVTGGTEAFF. The DNA for the CDR3 is TGTGCCAGCAGCTTAGTAACGGGGGGCACTGAAGCTTTCTTT.

This clone was seen only a few times. The chain recombines TRBV30 with TRBJ1-1; no clear D. The CDR3 sequence is 15 residues long. In germline, CDR1 is GTSNPN, CDR2 SVGIG (reference sequence). Trimming cost V 0 bases and J 0 bases, with 11 bases left between them. For the CDR3, the DNA is TGTGCCTGGAGTGTACCTGGCAGTTTGAACACTGAAGCTTTCTTT. Residues: CAWSVPGSLNTEAFF.

The J gene is TRBJ2-7, the V gene TRBV6-5, with D hard to call. The germline CDR1 and CDR2 sequences are MNHEY and SVGAGI. V was shortened by 0 bases and J by 4 bases, with 13 bases between the two germline ends. The CDR3 extends over 15 amino acids. The CDR3 coding sequence is TGTGCCAGCAGTTACTCGAGAATAGGCGGATACGAGCAGTACTTC. Its protein is CASSYSRIGGYEQYF.

The genes are TRBV5-1 and TRBJ2-7; D possibly corresponds to TRBD1 (5 bases). Germline values: CDR1 SGHRS, CDR2 YFSETQ. The V and J ends lost 4 bases and 3 bases respectively, with 17 bases between them. CDR3 size: 15 residues. DNA for the CDR3: TGCGCCAGCAGCCAATTGACAGCCTTATACTACGAGCAGTACTTC. As protein: CASSQLTALYYEQYF.

V and J are TRBV7-2 and TRBJ2-1, with 7 bases that match TRBD2. CDR1 is SGHTA, CDR2 FQGNSA, per germline. V lost 5 bases and J lost 10; bases outside the gene matches: 11. The CDR3 totals 14 residues. This chain's CDR3 is CASSEDLLAAEQFF. DNA for the CDR3: TGTGCCAGCAGCGAGGACTTGCTAGCGGCCGAGCAGTTCTTC.

The V call is TRBV19, the J call TRBJ1-2, with 8 positions matching TRBD1. Per the germline V gene, CDR1 is LNHDA and CDR2 is SQIVND (reference sequence). J lost 4 bases, V lost 6 bases, and 7 bases had no gene match. The CDR3 is 14 residues long. The CDR3 here is CASRPTGQGYGYTF. CDR3 DNA sequence: TGTGCCAGTAGGCCCACCGGACAGGGCTATGGCTACACCTTC.

The genes are TRBV3-1 (or the pseudogene TRBV3-2) and TRBJ2-1, with 7 positions matching TRBD2. After removal of 2 bases from V and 5 bases from J, the junction contained 6 bases not matched to a gene. Germline lookup yields CDR1 LGHDT and CDR2 YNNKEL (reference sequence). There are 15 residues in the CDR3. As DNA, the CDR3 is TGTGCCAGCAGCCAATCAAGCGGGGCCGACAATGAGCAGTTCTTC. Its translation is CASSQSSGADNEQFF.

The genes are TRBV5-6 and TRBJ1-1; possible D gene TRBD1, 5 bases. The CDR3 is made up of 15 amino acids. Germline V gives CDR1 SGHDT, CDR2 YYEEEE. Trimming left V 4 bases short and J 2 bases short, with 15 bases between. CDR3 protein: CASSNSGTPNTEAFF. In nucleotides, the CDR3 is TGTGCCAGCAGCAACTCCGGGACTCCAAACACTGAAGCTTTCTTT.

The chain couples TRBV28 to TRBJ2-5; 14 nucleotides line up with TRBD2. V was pared by 6 bases and J by 5 bases, with 14 bases of the junction left unmatched. Germline-derived CDR1 and CDR2 are MDHEN and SYDVKM. This CDR3 is built from 18 residues. The CDR3 bases are TGTGCCAGCAGGGCGGGACTAGCGGGAGAGGTTGCAAGGGAGACCCAGTACTTC. Translation gives CASRAGLAGEVARETQYF.

J is TRBJ2-1 and V is TRBV13, with TRBD2 matching over 8 bases. Germline lookup yields CDR1 PRHDT and CDR2 FYEKMQ (reference sequence). The CDR3 contains 12 residues. J was trimmed by 12 bases and V by 3 bases; bases with no gene match: 4. The CDR3 bases are TGTGCCAGCAGCTTGGGCGGGGGGAGGCAGTTCTTC. Translating gives CASSLGGGRQFF.

The chain couples TRBV12-2 to TRBJ2-7; TRBD2, the table's D call, was not compared with the DNA. TRBV12-2 is described as a pseudogene. The CDR3 covers 15 residues. The CDR3 sequence: CAPKIRGDNTYEQYF. As DNA, the CDR3 is TGTGCACCCAAAATTCGGGGGGACAACACTTACGAGCAGTACTTC.

The V and J genes are TRBV3-1 (or the pseudogene TRBV3-2) and TRBJ2-1, with 9 bases fitting TRBD1. The germline V gene encodes CDR1 LGHDT and CDR2 YNNKEL (reference sequence). Trimming took 4 bases from V and 2 from J; bases not matched to a gene: 6. The length of the CDR3 is 16 residues. As DNA, the CDR3 is TGTGCCAGCAGCCCATACCGGGACAGGGCCTACAATGAGCAGTTCTTC. Its translation is CASSPYRDRAYNEQFF.

This rearrangement joins TRBV29-1 to TRBJ1-2; 10 nucleotides line up with TRBD1. The CDR3 runs 12 residues. Germline loops: CDR1 SQVTM, CDR2 ANQGSEA. J was trimmed by 4 bases and V by 6 bases; bases with no gene match: 2. This CDR3 reads CSVGDRGYGYTF. The CDR3 DNA reads as TGCAGCGTGGGGGACAGGGGCTATGGCTACACCTTC.

The chain links TRBV11-2 to TRBJ2-7, with a weak D call TRBD1 (6 bases). V was trimmed by 5 bases and J by 7 bases, leaving 15 bases between them. Germline CDR1 reads SGHAT; CDR2 reads FQNNGV. The CDR3 covers 13 residues. CDR3 DNA: TGTGCCAGCAGCGAAGAAGTTGGACAGGAGCAGTACTTC. It specifies CASSEEVGQEQYF.

The chain joins TRBV18 to TRBJ1-2, with 8 bases aligning to TRBD1. The CDR3 loop spans 15 amino acids. After removal of 0 bases from V and 8 bases from J, the junction contained 8 bases not matched to a gene. The V gene's germline CDR1 is KGHSH and CDR2 LQKENI. CDR3 in amino acids: CASSPPTTGEGGYTF. The DNA for the CDR3 is TGTGCCAGCTCACCACCTACGACAGGGGAGGGGGGCTACACCTTC.

The rearrangement links TRBV6-1 to TRBJ2-7; TRBD1 matches at 8 bases. CDR3 length: 16 amino acids. CDR1 and CDR2 from the germline V gene are MNHNS and SASEGT. J gave up 0 bases and V 4 bases, and 8 bases lay outside the gene matches. CDR3 protein: CASSAPRDRSSYEQYF. DNA of the CDR3: TGTGCCAGCAGTGCTCCGCGGGACAGGAGCTCCTACGAGCAGTACTTC.

The chain combines TRBV24-1 with TRBJ2-3; maybe TRBD1 (6 bases). The V and J ends lost 4 bases and 0 bases respectively, with 16 bases between them. The CDR3 contains 17 residues. Germline V gives CDR1 KGHDR, CDR2 SFDVKD. CDR3 loop: CATSDSVSGVSTDTQYF. The CDR3 region has the DNA TGTGCCACCAGTGACTCAGTTTCAGGGGTTAGCACAGATACGCAGTATTTT.

The chain joins TRBV2 to TRBJ2-3, with D perhaps matching TRBD1 (6 bases). In germline, CDR1 is SNHLY, CDR2 FYNNEI. V was cut by 10 bases and J by 3 bases, with 14 bases left in between. This CDR3 contains 13 residues. The CDR3 sequence is CAIITGTTDTQYF. In DNA, the CDR3 is TGTGCCATCATTACAGGGACAACAGATACGCAGTATTTT.

The V and J genes are TRBV10-3 and TRBJ2-3; D gene uncertain. Germline V gene lookup returns CDR1 ENHRY and CDR2 SYGVKD. Trimming left V 6 bases short and J 7 bases short, with 8 bases between. There are 11 residues in the CDR3. The CDR3: CAISPLNTQYF. The CDR3 region has the DNA TGTGCCATCAGCCCTCTTAATACGCAGTATTTT.

J is TRBJ2-1 and V is TRBV5-1; 10 positions match TRBD1. This CDR3 comprises 17 residues. Germline values: CDR1 SGHRS, CDR2 YFSETQ. The junction had 5 bases not matched to a gene; V was cut back by 0 bases and J by 2 bases. Here the CDR3 DNA reads TGCGCCAGCAGCTTGGCCTTGACAGGGGGCGCCTACAATGAGCAGTTCTTC. Encoded protein: CASSLALTGGAYNEQFF.

The genes are TRBV5-1 and TRBJ2-7, with D maybe TRBD2 (7 bases). V shed 0 bases and J shed 3 bases, with 10 bases lying between them. This CDR3 has 14 residues. Looked up from germline, CDR1 is SGHRS and CDR2 is YFSETQ. CDR3: CASSLEGGIYEQYF. In DNA, the CDR3 is TGCGCCAGCAGCTTGGAGGGGGGGATCTACGAGCAGTACTTC.

The CDR3 is CAWRGGQGAETEAFF. As DNA, the CDR3 is TGTGCCTGGAGGGGGGGACAGGGGGCAGAGACTGAAGCTTTCTTT. The rearrangement links TRBV30 to TRBJ1-1, with 12 bases fitting TRBD1. With V trimmed by 3 bases and J by 5 bases, 7 bases remained unmatched. This CDR3 spans 15 amino acids. The V gene's germline CDR1 is GTSNPN and CDR2 SVGIG (reference sequence).